These T cell receptor beta chains were read from a single sample in a study of blood T cells in healthy people across ages. One entry per CDR3 protein results from TCRdb running MiXCR on the 5' RACE reads. The sample has roughly 2 million distinct CDR3 sequences; around half are singletons. Source material: blood. The receptors shown here come from a woman aged 40 to 50 in good health. Both conserved end residues are part of each CDR3. Fields, in order: D gene, clone size, V gene, J gene, CDR3 protein, CDR3 DNA. The D gene is left open where the match is weak. A row's size may be missing; if present it is once, few, many or a size class.

>-|few|TRBV4-3|TRBJ2-1
CASSQDRGGRPGYEQFF
TGCGCCAGCAGCCAAGATCGTGGGGGTAGGCCTGGGTATGAGCAGTTCTTC
>-|-|TRBV6-1|TRBJ2-3
CASSDRAATQYF
TGTGCCAGCAGTGATCGGGCCGCTACGCAGTATTTT
>-|once|TRBV10-3|TRBJ2-5
CATQGGEQETQYF
TGTGCCACCCAAGGGGGGGAACAAGAGACCCAGTACTTC
>TRBD1|-|TRBV7-9|TRBJ1-2
CATRIGPHKDRTYGYTF
TGTGCCACCCGAATAGGGCCCCACAAGGACAGGACCTATGGCTACACCTTC
>TRBD1|once|TRBV12-3/TRBV12-4|TRBJ1-6
CTSRNGQGNSPLHF
TGTACCAGCAGAAATGGACAGGGTAATTCACCCCTCCACTTT
>TRBD2|-|TRBV9|TRBJ2-3
CASSVPTGTTTDTQYF
TGTGCCAGCAGCGTCCCCACCGGGACTACCACAGATACGCAGTATTTT
>-|-|TRBV28|TRBJ2-1
CASRSFGDPFF
TGTGCCAGCAGGAGCTTTGGGGACCCGTTCTTC
>-|-|TRBV12-3/TRBV12-4|TRBJ2-1
CASRPGQSSYNEQFF
TGTGCCAGCAGACCGGGACAAAGCTCCTACAATGAGCAGTTCTTC
>TRBD1|-|TRBV6-5|TRBJ2-5
CASSYDRDGTQYF
TGTGCCAGCAGTTACGACAGGGATGGGACCCAGTACTTC
>TRBD2|-|TRBV20-1|TRBJ2-5
CSALGLAGTYNEQYF
TGCAGTGCTCTGGGACTAGCGGGGACCTACAATGAGCAGTACTTC
>TRBD2|-|TRBV7-2|TRBJ2-3
CASSLKLAGGIGTDTQYF
TGTGCCAGCAGCTTAAAACTAGCGGGGGGAATTGGCACAGATACGCAGTATTTT
>-|-|TRBV15|TRBJ2-1
CATSSRGGHNEQFF
TGTGCCACCAGCAGCCGCGGGGGCCACAATGAGCAGTTCTTC
>-|few|TRBV10-3|TRBJ2-5
CAISVPGETQYF
TGTGCCATCAGTGTCCCCGGGGAGACCCAGTACTTC
>-|-|TRBV10-3|TRBJ1-2
CAISEPGERRYGYTF
TGTGCCATCAGTGAACCAGGGGAAAGACGCTATGGCTACACCTTC
>-|-|TRBV28|TRBJ2-1
CASSLLTGYRYNEQFF
TGTGCCAGCAGTTTACTTACAGGGTATCGTTACAATGAGCAGTTCTTC
>-|-|TRBV20-1|TRBJ1-5
CSASAGTEDQPQHF
TGCAGTGCTAGCGCAGGGACCGAAGATCAGCCCCAGCATTTT
>-|few|TRBV29-1|TRBJ2-3
CSVGGVGLDTQYF
TGCAGCGTTGGAGGGGTAGGGTTGGATACGCAGTATTTT
>-|-|TRBV7-2|TRBJ2-5
CASSFILGGGPSETQYF
TGTGCCAGCAGCTTTATTTTAGGGGGGGGGCCCTCGGAGACCCAGTACTTC
>TRBD1|-|TRBV27|TRBJ1-2
CASSLKDRGSGYTF
TGTGCCAGCAGTTTAAAAGACAGGGGCTCGGGCTACACCTTC
>TRBD2|-|TRBV7-9|TRBJ2-5
CASSLTLAGGPAETQYF
TGTGCCAGCAGCTTAACCTTAGCGGGGGGGCCGGCGGAGACCCAGTACTTC
>-|few|TRBV20-1|TRBJ1-2
CSADPKDTLYGYTF
TGCAGTGCCGACCCAAAAGACACCCTCTATGGCTACACCTTC
>TRBD1|-|TRBV7-9|TRBJ2-7
CASSSLGTGSSYEQYF
TGTGCCAGCAGCTCTCTCGGGACAGGGTCGTCCTACGAGCAGTACTTC
>TRBD1|-|TRBV5-5|TRBJ1-2
CASSRSGDRIYGYTF
TGTGCCAGCAGCCGGTCGGGGGACAGGATCTATGGCTACACCTTC
>-|-|TRBV27|TRBJ2-3
CASSLGYADTQYF
TGTGCCAGCAGTCTAGGATACGCCGATACGCAGTATTTT
>-|-|TRBV3-1|TRBJ2-1
CASSQGGVFGNVQFF
TGTGCCAGCAGCCAGGGCGGAGTGTTTGGCAATGTGCAGTTCTTC
>-|many|TRBV7-2|TRBJ2-1
CASSRGVTNEQFF
TGTGCCAGCAGCCGAGGAGTGACGAATGAGCAGTTCTTC
>-|-|TRBV20-1|TRBJ2-5
CSARDLRGRVVETQYF
TGCAGTGCTAGAGATCTTAGGGGCAGGGTGGTGGAGACCCAGTACTTC
>TRBD2|few|TRBV20-1|TRBJ2-3
CSPSGGITDTQYF
TGCAGTCCTAGCGGGGGGATCACAGATACGCAGTATTTT
>TRBD1|few|TRBV4-2|TRBJ2-6
CASNPEDRGPSGANVLTF
TGTGCCAGCAACCCTGAGGACAGGGGACCTTCTGGGGCCAACGTCCTGACTTTC
>-|few|TRBV25-1|TRBJ2-7
CASKDTGQQYF
TGTGCCAGCAAAGACACGGGACAGCAGTACTTC
>TRBD1|few|TRBV4-3|TRBJ2-7
CASSQVPQGDRGLYEQYF
TGCGCCAGCAGCCAAGTGCCCCAAGGGGACAGGGGTTTGTACGAGCAGTACTTC
>TRBD1|-|TRBV4-3|TRBJ2-1
CASSQPGQDNEQFF
TGCGCCAGCAGCCAACCAGGACAGGACAATGAGCAGTTCTTC